This entry describes one TCR beta chain. Its specificity is unknown. The CDR3 runs to 15 residues. Germline V gene lookup returns CDR1 MDHEN and CDR2 SYDVKM. Trimming cost V 6 bases and J 2 bases, with 11 bases left between them. The PCR used 60 Vbeta and 13 Jbeta primers. Generated by immunoSEQ multiplex PCR, the TCRdb table keeps only in-frame clones and is missing some. The sample includes around 150,000 clones, about 70% seen only once; the top ten take approximately 3%. The sample originates from a study of cytomegalovirus exposure and HLA in healthy donors. General observations from the study: Links to common viral pathogens appeared, in a later analysis, for several of the most significant clusters. Accounts indicate the classifier identified cytomegalovirus status with strong specificity and sensitivity.

The sequencing input was PBMCs. The chain couples TRBV28 to TRBJ2-6; D remains ambiguous. This sequence originates from a male donor in good health and CMV-seronegative. The CDR3 DNA follows: TGTGCCAGCAGCCCAGACATCGCTGGGGCCAACGTCCTGACTTTC. This sequence encodes CASSPDIAGANVLTF.